Presented here are 21 T cell receptor beta chains from one specimen sequenced in a study of technical replicates of blood from a few donors. Generated by immunoSEQ multiplex PCR, the TCRdb table keeps only in-frame clones and is missing some. The data contain 80,000 or so clones, over 75% of them singletons. The specimen was PBMCs. The receptors derive from a human donor in good health. Some clones in this sample may be carry-over from other donors' samples.

The chain recombines TRBV6-1 with TRBJ2-7; 9 positions agree with TRBD1. Germline V lookup: CDR1 MNHNS, CDR2 SASEGT. Trimming at V came to 7 bases and at J to 7 bases, leaving 8 bases not matched to a gene. The CDR3 contains 13 residues. CDR3 nucleotide sequence: TGTGCCAGCACCCCACAGGGGGCCAGGGAGCAGTACTTC. It encodes CASTPQGAREQYF.

J is TRBJ2-7 and V is TRBV7-2, with D unresolved. CDR3 length: 11 residues. The germline V gene has CDR1 SGHTA and CDR2 FQGNSA. V was pared by 5 bases and J by 6 bases, with 8 bases between. Written as DNA, the CDR3 is TGTGCCAGCAGCCCAGGTTCCGAGCAGTACTTC. This encodes CASSPGSEQYF.

The V gene is TRBV19, the J gene TRBJ1-4, with 7 bases fitting TRBD1. Unmatched junction bases numbered 3, after V lost 3 bases and J lost 8 bases. Germline V gene sequence: CDR1 LNHDA, CDR2 SQIVND (reference sequence). CDR3 length: 13 amino acids. The CDR3 bases are TGTGCCAGTAGTATTGAGGGGGCGGAAAAACTGTTTTTT. It specifies CASSIEGAEKLFF.

This rearrangement joins TRBV5-1 to TRBJ1-1, with TRBD1 matching 7 bases. Trimming removed 3 bases from V and 5 bases from J; junction bases left unmatched: 10. The CDR3 is made up of 15 amino acids. Germline V lookup: CDR1 SGHRS, CDR2 YFSETQ. The DNA for the CDR3 is TGCGCCAGCAGCTCGGGCCACTCAGGGGGTACTGAAGCTTTCTTT. This gives the protein CASSSGHSGGTEAFF.

This chain joins TRBV7-2 and TRBJ2-3, with 8 bases lining up with TRBD2. Per germline, CDR1 SGHTA and CDR2 FQGNSA. CDR3 length: 16 residues. V trimming: 5 bases; J trimming: 6 bases; junction bases outside the gene matches: 13. CDR3 sequence reads: CASSKVGTRGLDTQYF. The DNA for the CDR3 is TGTGCCAGCAGCAAGGTGGGGACTAGGGGTTTGGATACGCAGTATTTT.

This chain joins TRBV21-1 and TRBJ1-1; TRBD1 is taken as the D call from the table, unchecked against the DNA. TRBV21-1 is termed a pseudogene. The CDR3 runs to 10 residues. The DNA of the CDR3 is TGTGCCAGCAGCGGGGCGGAAGCTTTCTTT. This translates into CASSGAEAFF.

This clone was recorded at least ten times. The V and J genes are TRBV21-1 and TRBJ1-2. TRBV21-1 is deemed a pseudogene. The CDR3 sequence is 13 residues long. CDR3 protein: CASSKGANYGYTF. For the CDR3, the DNA is TGTGCCAGCAGCAAAGGCGCCAACTATGGCTACACCTTC.

The chain is built from TRBV4-2 and TRBJ1-3; the D gene is possibly TRBD1 (6 bases). With 0 bases removed from V and 0 bases from J, the gap between germline ends came to 12 bases. In germline, CDR1 is LGHNA, CDR2 YNFKEQ. This CDR3 has 17 amino acids. CDR3 sequence: CASSQELTGSSGNTIYF. For the CDR3, the DNA is TGTGCCAGCAGCCAAGAGCTCACAGGGAGCTCTGGAAACACCATATATTTT.

V is TRBV6-6 and J is TRBJ2-7; TRBD1 might be the D (5 bases). Germline assignment: CDR1 MNHNY and CDR2 SVGAGI (reference sequence). The CDR3 is 11 residues long. V was shortened by 0 bases and J by 10 bases, with 7 bases between the two germline ends. In DNA form, the CDR3 reads TGTGCCAGCAGTTACTCGACAGTTCAGTACTTC. Translating it yields CASSYSTVQYF.

The gene calls are TRBV29-1 and TRBJ2-1; perhaps TRBD2 as D (6 bases). The CDR3 runs 14 residues. From germline, CDR1 is SQVTM and CDR2 ANQGSEA. Trimming left V 2 bases short and J 8 bases short, with 16 bases between. The CDR3, as DNA: TGCAGCGTTGAAACTTATAAGCGGGCCCATGAGCAGTTCTTC. Translating it yields CSVETYKRAHEQFF.

The chain links TRBV4-3 to TRBJ2-2; TRBD1 matches at 9 bases. The trim removed 1 base at V and 4 bases at J, leaving 4 bases unmatched. This CDR3 is 16 amino acids long. The germline V gene has CDR1 LGHNA and CDR2 YSLEER. CDR3 nucleotides: TGCGCCAGCAGCCAAGGACAGGGGGTTACCACCGGGGAGCTGTTTTTT. The encoded protein is CASSQGQGVTTGELFF.

The chain carries TRBV30 and TRBJ2-7, with 11 bases lining up with TRBD2. This CDR3 has 19 residues. Germline trimming cut 0 bases from V and 7 bases from J; bases unmatched to any gene: 20. The germline CDR1 and CDR2 sequences are GTSNPN and SVGIG (reference sequence). The CDR3 here is CAWSVLAGESLLEDREQYF. DNA of the CDR3: TGTGCCTGGAGTGTACTAGCGGGAGAGAGCCTTTTGGAGGATCGGGAGCAGTACTTC.

The chain joins TRBV5-1 to TRBJ2-7, with 10 bases matching TRBD2. Trimming took 4 bases from V and 7 from J; bases not matched to a gene: 11. From germline, CDR1 is SGHRS and CDR2 YFSETQ. The CDR3 length is 15 residues. CDR3 residues: CASSPRLAGAREQYF. CDR3 coding DNA: TGCGCCAGCAGCCCGCGGCTAGCGGGGGCCCGAGAGCAGTACTTC.

In DNA, the CDR3 is TGTGCCAGTAGTCCAAGACTAGCGGGGGGCCAAGAGACCCAGTACTTC. It yields the protein CASSPRLAGGQETQYF. The chain couples TRBV19 to TRBJ2-5; TRBD2 agrees at 13 bases. CDR3 length equals 16 residues. Trimming at V came to 5 bases and at J to 1 base, leaving 4 bases not matched to a gene. CDR1 LNHDA and CDR2 SQIVND come from the germline V gene (reference sequence).

This chain uses TRBV9 with TRBJ1-4; 9 nucleotides align to TRBD1. The CDR3 consists of 14 residues. Germline assignment: CDR1 SGDLS and CDR2 YYNGEE. The V and J ends lost 0 bases and 8 bases, in that order; junction bases with no gene match: 2. For the CDR3, the DNA is TGTGCCAGCAGCGTAGGACAGGGGGGAGAAAAACTGTTTTTT. Residues: CASSVGQGGEKLFF.

The chain employs TRBV29-1 and TRBJ1-2, with TRBD1 as a possible D gene (6 bases). The CDR3 is 12 residues long. Germline CDR1 SQVTM, CDR2 ANQGSEA. Deletions cut 3 bases from V and 6 bases from J, with 11 bases between. This CDR3 reads CSVDPGHDGYTF. CDR3 bases: TGCAGCGTTGATCCGGGACACGATGGCTACACCTTC.

The gene calls are TRBV7-2 and TRBJ2-5; a possible D gene is TRBD1 (6 bases). V shed 7 bases and J shed 3 bases, with 18 bases lying between them. CDR3 length: 15 residues. The germline V gene has CDR1 SGHTA and CDR2 FQGNSA. The CDR3 DNA sequence: TGTGCCAGCAACTCGTATGGTGGGGGCAAAGAGACCCAGTACTTC. It is translated as CASNSYGGGKETQYF.

The chain carries TRBV9 and TRBJ2-2, with TRBD1 identical over 7 bases. The CDR3 contains 16 residues. From germline, CDR1 is SGDLS and CDR2 YYNGEE. The J segment lost 4 bases and the V segment lost 4 bases, leaving 10 bases of the junction unmatched. DNA for the CDR3: TGTGCCAGCAGCCCGAGGGGGCCGGTCGTCACCGGGGAGCTGTTTTTT. This gives the protein CASSPRGPVVTGELFF.

The chain links TRBV7-8 to TRBJ1-5; weak D call: TRBD1 (5 bases). Germline V lookup: CDR1 SGHVS, CDR2 FQNEAQ. This CDR3 contains 14 residues. Between the trimmed V and J ends, which lost 1 base and 7 bases, there was a span of 11 bases. The CDR3 DNA reads as TGTGCCAGCAGCTTAGAATTGGGGCACCAGCCCCAGCATTTT. Its translation is CASSLELGHQPQHF.

Remarks on this clone: Other nucleotide sequences in the sample specify the same CDR3. The chain has TRBV30 and TRBJ1-1; no clear D gene. CDR3 length: 13 residues. The germline gives CDR1 GTSNPN, CDR2 SVGIG (reference sequence). Trimming shortened V by 2 bases and J by 6 bases, and 13 bases separated the two germline ends. CDR3 coding DNA: TGTGCCTGGAGTCCGGGTACGGCTTCTGAAGCTTTCTTT. Its translation: CAWSPGTASEAFF.

The gene calls are TRBV4-3 and TRBJ2-7, with 7 bases matching TRBD2. CDR1 and CDR2 (germline): LGHNA, YSLEER. This CDR3 is built from 14 residues. J gave up 2 bases and V 3 bases, and 4 bases lay outside the gene matches. This CDR3 reads CASSQVGGTYEQYF. Written as DNA, the CDR3 is TGCGCCAGCAGCCAGGTGGGGGGGACCTACGAGCAGTACTTC.